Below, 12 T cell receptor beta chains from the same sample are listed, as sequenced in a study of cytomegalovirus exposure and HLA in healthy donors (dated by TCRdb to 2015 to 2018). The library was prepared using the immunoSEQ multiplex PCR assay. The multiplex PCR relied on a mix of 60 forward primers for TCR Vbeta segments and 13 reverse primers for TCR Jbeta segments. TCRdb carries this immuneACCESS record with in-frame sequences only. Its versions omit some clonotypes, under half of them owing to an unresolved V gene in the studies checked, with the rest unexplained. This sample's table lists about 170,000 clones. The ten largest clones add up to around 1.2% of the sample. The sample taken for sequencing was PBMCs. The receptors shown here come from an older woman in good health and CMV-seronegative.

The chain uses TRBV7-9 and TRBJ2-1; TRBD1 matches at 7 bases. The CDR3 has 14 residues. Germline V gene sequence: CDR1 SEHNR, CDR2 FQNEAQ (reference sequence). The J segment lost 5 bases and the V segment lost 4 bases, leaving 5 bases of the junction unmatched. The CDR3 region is CASSSGQVHNEQFF. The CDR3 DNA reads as TGTGCCAGCAGCTCCGGACAGGTTCACAATGAGCAGTTCTTC.

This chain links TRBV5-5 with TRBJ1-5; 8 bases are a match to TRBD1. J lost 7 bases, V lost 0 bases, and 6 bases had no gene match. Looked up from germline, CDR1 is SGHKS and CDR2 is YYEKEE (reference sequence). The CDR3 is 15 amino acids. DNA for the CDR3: TGTGCCAGCAGCTTGGAAGGACAGGGTCGACAGCCCCAGCATTTT. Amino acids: CASSLEGQGRQPQHF.

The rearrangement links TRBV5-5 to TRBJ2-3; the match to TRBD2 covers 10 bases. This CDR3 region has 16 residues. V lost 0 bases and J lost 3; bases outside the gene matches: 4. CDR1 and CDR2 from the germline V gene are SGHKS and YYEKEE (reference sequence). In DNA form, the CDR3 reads TGTGCCAGCAGCTTGGACAGCGGGGGGGCGACAGATACGCAGTATTTT. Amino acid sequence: CASSLDSGGATDTQYF. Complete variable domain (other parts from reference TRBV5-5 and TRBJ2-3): DAGVTQSPTHLIKTRGQQVTLRCSPISGHKSVSWYQQVLGQGPQFIFQYYEKEERGRGNFPDRFSARQFPNYSSELNVNALLLGDSALYLCASSLDSGGATDTQYFGPGTRLTVL.

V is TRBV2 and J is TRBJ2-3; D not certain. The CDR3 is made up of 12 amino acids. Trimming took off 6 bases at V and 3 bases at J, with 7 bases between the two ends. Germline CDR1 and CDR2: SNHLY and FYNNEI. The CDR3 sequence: CASRRETDTQYF. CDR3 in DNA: TGTGCCAGCAGGCGAGAGACAGATACGCAGTATTTT.

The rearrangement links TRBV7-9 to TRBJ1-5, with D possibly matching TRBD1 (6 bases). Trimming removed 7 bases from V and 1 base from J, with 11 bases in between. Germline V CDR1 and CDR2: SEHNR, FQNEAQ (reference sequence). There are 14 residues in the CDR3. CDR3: CASTPGQSNQPQHF. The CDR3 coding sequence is TGTGCCAGCACCCCTGGACAGAGCAATCAGCCCCAGCATTTT.

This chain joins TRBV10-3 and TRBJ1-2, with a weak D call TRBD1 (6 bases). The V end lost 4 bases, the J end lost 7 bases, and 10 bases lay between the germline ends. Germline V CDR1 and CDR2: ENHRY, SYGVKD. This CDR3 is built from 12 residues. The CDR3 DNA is TGTGCCATCAGTGCAGGGACATCTGGCTACACCTTC. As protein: CAISAGTSGYTF.

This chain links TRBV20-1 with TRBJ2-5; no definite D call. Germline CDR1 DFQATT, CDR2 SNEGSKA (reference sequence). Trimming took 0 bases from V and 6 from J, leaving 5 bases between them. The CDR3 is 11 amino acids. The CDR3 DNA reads TGCAGTGCTAGAGATCCCAAGACCCAGTACTTC. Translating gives CSARDPKTQYF.

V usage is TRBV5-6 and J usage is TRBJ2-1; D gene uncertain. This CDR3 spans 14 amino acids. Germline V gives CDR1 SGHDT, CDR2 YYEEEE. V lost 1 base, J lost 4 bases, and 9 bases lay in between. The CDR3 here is CASSLFSGYNEQFF. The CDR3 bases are TGTGCCAGCAGCTTGTTTTCAGGATACAATGAGCAGTTCTTC. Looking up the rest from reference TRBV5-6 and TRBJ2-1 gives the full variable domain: DAGVTQSPTHLIKTRGQQVTLRCSPKSGHDTVSWYQQALGQGPQFIFQYYEEEERQRGNFPDRFSGHQFPNYSSELNVNALLLGDSALYLCASSLFSGYNEQFFGPGTRLTVL.

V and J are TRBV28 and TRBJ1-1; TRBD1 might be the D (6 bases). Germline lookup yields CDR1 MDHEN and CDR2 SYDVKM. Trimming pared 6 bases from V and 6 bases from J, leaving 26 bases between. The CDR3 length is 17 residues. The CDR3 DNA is TGTGCCAGCAGCCTAAGGGTCCGGGACACCTCGCTCGCTGAAGCTTTCTTT. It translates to CASSLRVRDTSLAEAFF.

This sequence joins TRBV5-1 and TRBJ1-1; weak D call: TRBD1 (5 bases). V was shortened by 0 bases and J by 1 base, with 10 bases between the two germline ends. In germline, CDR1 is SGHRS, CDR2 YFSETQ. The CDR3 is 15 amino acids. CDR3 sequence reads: CASSLGGGSNTEAFF. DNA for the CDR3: TGCGCCAGCAGCTTGGGTGGGGGGTCGAACACTGAAGCTTTCTTT.

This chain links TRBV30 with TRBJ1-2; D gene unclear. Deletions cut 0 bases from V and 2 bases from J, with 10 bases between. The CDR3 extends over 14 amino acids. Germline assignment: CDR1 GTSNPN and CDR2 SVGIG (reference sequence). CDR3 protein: CAWSVSLRNYGYTF. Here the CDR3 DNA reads TGTGCCTGGAGTGTAAGTTTGAGAAACTATGGCTACACCTTC.

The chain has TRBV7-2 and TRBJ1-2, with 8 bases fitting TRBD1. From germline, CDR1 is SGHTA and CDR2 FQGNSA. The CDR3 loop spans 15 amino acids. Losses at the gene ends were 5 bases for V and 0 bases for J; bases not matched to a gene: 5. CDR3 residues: CASSHRTGTNYGYTF. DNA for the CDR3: TGTGCCAGCAGCCATAGGACAGGGACTAACTATGGCTACACCTTC.